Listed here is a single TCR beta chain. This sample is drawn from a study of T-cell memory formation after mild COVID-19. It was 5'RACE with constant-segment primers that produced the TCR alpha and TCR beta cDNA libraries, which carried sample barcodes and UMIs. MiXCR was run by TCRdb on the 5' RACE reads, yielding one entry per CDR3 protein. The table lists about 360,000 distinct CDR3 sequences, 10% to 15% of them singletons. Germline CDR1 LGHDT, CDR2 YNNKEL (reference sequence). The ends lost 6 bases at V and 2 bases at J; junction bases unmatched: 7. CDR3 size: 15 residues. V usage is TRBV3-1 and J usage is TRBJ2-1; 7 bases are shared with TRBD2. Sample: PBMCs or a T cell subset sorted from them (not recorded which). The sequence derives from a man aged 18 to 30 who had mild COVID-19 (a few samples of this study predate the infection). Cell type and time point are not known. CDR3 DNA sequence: TGTGCCAGCAGGCCTGGGGGGGGACCCTACAATGAGCAGTTCTTC. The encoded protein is CASRPGGGPYNEQFF.